These T cell receptor beta chains were read from a single sample in a study of cytomegalovirus exposure and HLA in healthy donors. TCRdb's table, derived via immunoSEQ multiplex PCR, lists solely in-frame clones and lacks some. Of about 180,000 clones in the sample, 60% to 80% were seen once. The sample comprised PBMCs. These receptors all stem from a woman in her forties or fifties in good health and CMV-seropositive. Both conserved end residues are part of each CDR3. The D gene is left open where the match is weak. Not every row has a clone size; where given, it reads once, few, many or a size class.

CDR3 DNA | CDR3 protein | clone size | J gene | D gene | V gene
TGTGCCAGCAGTAGTGGACTAGCGGGGGGAGGAGAGACCCAGTACTTC | CASSSGLAGGGETQYF | . | TRBJ2-5 | TRBD2 | TRBV27
TGCGCCAGCAGCCGGGCAGGGAGGACGGACACTGAAGCTTTCTTT | CASSRAGRTDTEAFF | . | TRBJ1-1 | . | TRBV4-1
TGTGCCAGCAGCTCCGGGGGTCCCCCCTACGAGCAGTACTTC | CASSSGGPPYEQYF | . | TRBJ2-7 | . | TRBV7-9
TGTGCCAGCAGTGAAGTGTTGGACAGGGGCGAGCAGTACTTC | CASSEVLDRGEQYF | . | TRBJ2-7 | TRBD1 | TRBV6-1
TGTGCCATCAGTGAAGGGAGGGTGGGAACTTTCTTT | CAISEGRVGTFF | . | TRBJ1-1 | . | TRBV10-3
TGTGCCAGCAGTGTACTAGCGGGGGCCTACGAGCAGTACTTC | CASSVLAGAYEQYF | few | TRBJ2-7 | TRBD2 | TRBV6-5
TGTGCCAGCAGCTATCCTCGTCGGACAGCAAACTATGGCTACACCTTC | CASSYPRRTANYGYTF | few | TRBJ1-2 | . | TRBV5-6
TGTGCCAGCAGCTCCTCGGGAAGGAATCCACCCCTCCACTTT | CASSSSGRNPPLHF | . | TRBJ1-6 | . | TRBV7-9
TGCAGCGTCATCTCCAGACAGGGGGCGATATACGAGCAGTACTTC | CSVISRQGAIYEQYF | . | TRBJ2-7 | TRBD1 | TRBV29-1
TGTGCCAGTAGTATGGGTGGGGGGGATCAGAGCTATGGCTACACCTTC | CASSMGGGDQSYGYTF | . | TRBJ1-2 | . | TRBV19
TGTGCCAGCAGCTGGGCAGAAAACACCATATATTTT | CASSWAENTIYF | . | TRBJ1-3 | . | TRBV5-8
TGTGCCAGCTCACCCGGGACTAGCGGGGGGGGGCACAATGAGCAGTTCTTC | CASSPGTSGGGHNEQFF | . | TRBJ2-1 | TRBD2 | TRBV18
TGTGCCAGTAGTATACCGGGTCTCAACACTGAAGCTTTCTTT | CASSIPGLNTEAFF | . | TRBJ1-1 | . | TRBV19
TGTGCCAGCAGTTCAGGACTGACTGAAGCTTTCTTT | CASSSGLTEAFF | . | TRBJ1-1 | . | TRBV28
TGTGCCAGCAGCTTAAGAGGGTCCTACGAGCAGTACTTC | CASSLRGSYEQYF | . | TRBJ2-7 | . | TRBV7-8
TGTGCCAGCAGCTTCGAGCCTAACTCCTACGAGCAGTACTTC | CASSFEPNSYEQYF | . | TRBJ2-7 | . | TRBV7-9
TGTGCCAGTACTATGACTGGGAACATTCAGTACTTC | CASTMTGNIQYF | . | TRBJ2-4 | . | TRBV19
TGTGCCAGCTCACCACGAGCGGGGGGGCGACGCACAGATACGCAGTATTTT | CASSPRAGGRRTDTQYF | . | TRBJ2-3 | TRBD2 | TRBV18
TGTGCCAGCATCCCTTATTCCGGGACAGGGGGCTATGGCTACACCTTC | CASIPYSGTGGYGYTF | . | TRBJ1-2 | TRBD1 | TRBV6-6
TGTGCCAGCAGTTACAGGCGGATTGACTATGGCTACACCTTC | CASSYRRIDYGYTF | . | TRBJ1-2 | . | TRBV6-5
TGTGCCAGCAGTGAAAACGGAGGTGGAGACGGCGGGGAGCTGTTTTTT | CASSENGGGDGGELFF | few | TRBJ2-2 | . | TRBV27
TGTGCCAGCAGCGTAGAGGGGACACCGACCGCCTACGAGCAGTACTTC | CASSVEGTPTAYEQYF | . | TRBJ2-7 | . | TRBV9
TGTGCCAGCAGCTTGGGGCGGGGCAGGGGGTTGTATCAGCCCCAGCATTTT | CASSLGRGRGLYQPQHF | . | TRBJ1-5 | TRBD1 | TRBV7-8
TGTGCCAGCCTCGGGGATGACGGCACTGAAGCTTTCTTT | CASLGDDGTEAFF | few | TRBJ1-1 | . | TRBV6-5
TGTGCCAGCGTACTACAGGGGGCTAGCACTGAAGCTTTCTTT | CASVLQGASTEAFF | . | TRBJ1-1 | TRBD1 | TRBV2
TGTGCCAGCAGTTTTTCCCTCGGGACAACGATGAACACTGAAGCTTTCTTT | CASSFSLGTTMNTEAFF | . | TRBJ1-1 | . | TRBV6-9
TGTGCCTGGAGTGGGGGCTGGAACACCGGGGAGCTGTTTTTT | CAWSGGWNTGELFF | . | TRBJ2-2 | . | TRBV30
TGTGCCAGCAGCTTCCTTAATAGGACTGACTATGGCTACACCTTC | CASSFLNRTDYGYTF | . | TRBJ1-2 | . | TRBV7-3
TGTGCCAGTAGTATAGGGGCAGGGACTCCCTATGGCTACACCTTC | CASSIGAGTPYGYTF | . | TRBJ1-2 | . | TRBV19
TGTGCCAGCAGTGGACAGTTTGCAACTAATGAAAAACTGTTTTTT | CASSGQFATNEKLFF | . | TRBJ1-4 | . | TRBV6-5
TGTGCCAGCAGCCAAGATCCCAGCGGGGGGGCCGACATTCAGTACTTC | CASSQDPSGGADIQYF | once | TRBJ2-4 | TRBD2 | TRBV4-2
TGTGCCAGCAGCTTAGCGCTATGGACAGGGGGCTATGGCTACACCTTC | CASSLALWTGGYGYTF | . | TRBJ1-2 | TRBD1 | TRBV7-9
TGCGCCAGCAGCCAACCCAGGGGGACTAATGAAAAACTGTTTTTT | CASSQPRGTNEKLFF | few | TRBJ1-4 | TRBD1 | TRBV4-1
TGTGCCAGCTCACCATCAGACAGGGCAGATCTCTACGAGCAGTACTTC | CASSPSDRADLYEQYF | . | TRBJ2-7 | TRBD1 | TRBV18
TGTGCCAGCAGCTCCTCATTAACTCGTTACTTCCCTCAAGAGACCCAGTACTTC | CASSSSLTRYFPQETQYF | few | TRBJ2-5 | . | TRBV11-2
TGTGCCAGCAGTGGAGAGACAGTTAACACTGAAGCTTTCTTT | CASSGETVNTEAFF | . | TRBJ1-1 | . | TRBV2
TGTGCCAGCAGTGACTTAAAATACTATGGCTACACCTTC | CASSDLKYYGYTF | . | TRBJ1-2 | . | TRBV2
TGTGCCAGCAGCAAAAACTGGGGAGCTAACTATGGCTACACCTTC | CASSKNWGANYGYTF | few | TRBJ1-2 | . | TRBV21-1
TGTGCCAGCAGCCTAAGGGTGACAGGACAAGAGACCCAGTACTTC | CASSLRVTGQETQYF | . | TRBJ2-5 | . | TRBV5-4
TGTGCCAGCAGTTCTCCGGGACAGTTAGTCGGGACCCAGTACTTC | CASSSPGQLVGTQYF | . | TRBJ2-5 | TRBD1 | TRBV27
TGCGCCAGCAGACCGACAGGGGCGCTATCCTACGAGCAGTACTTC | CASRPTGALSYEQYF | . | TRBJ2-7 | TRBD1 | TRBV5-1
TGTGCCAGCAGCGGACAGCCGAACACTGAAGCTTTCTTT | CASSGQPNTEAFF | few | TRBJ1-1 | . | TRBV9
TGTGCCAGCAGCTTACAGGCTAATTCACCCCTCCACTTT | CASSLQANSPLHF | . | TRBJ1-6 | . | TRBV11-2
TGTGCCAGCTCACTTTGGACAACCACAGATACGCAGTATTTT | CASSLWTTTDTQYF | few | TRBJ2-3 | . | TRBV18
TGTGCCAGCAGTGAAGGGCGATTGATAGGGGACACCGGGGAGCTGTTTTTT | CASSEGRLIGDTGELFF | few | TRBJ2-2 | . | TRBV6-1